Listed here are 31 T cell receptor beta chains from one sample, sequenced in a study of resident and recirculating memory T cells in vitiligo. Method: immunoSEQ multiplex PCR; TCRdb's copy keeps in-frame clones and lacks some. The table lists roughly 76,000 clones, 91% of them singletons. Sequencing input: blood. These TCRs come from a male donor with vitiligo.

The chain uses TRBV2 and TRBJ1-6; unclear D gene. This CDR3 is 15 amino acids long. CDR1 is SNHLY and CDR2 is FYNNEI in the germline V gene. Trimming pared 1 base from V and 6 bases from J, leaving 10 bases between. The CDR3 bases are TGTGCCAGCAGTGAAGTTTGGGCCGGTAATTCACCCCTCCACTTT. Amino acid sequence: CASSEVWAGNSPLHF.

There are a few counts of this clone. The chain has TRBV6-6 and TRBJ1-3; TRBD1 might be the D (5 bases). CDR1 is MNHNY, CDR2 SVGAGI, per germline (reference sequence). The CDR3 contains 14 residues. V was cut by 2 bases and J by 0 bases, with 5 bases left in between. For the CDR3, the DNA is TGTGCCAGCAGTTACGGGGCCTCTGGAAACACCATATATTTT. It specifies CASSYGASGNTIYF.

This sequence joins TRBV4-1 and TRBJ1-4; TRBD1 is a possible D gene (6 bases). The CDR3 is 13 residues long. Germline V gene data show CDR1 as MGHRA and CDR2 as YSYEKL. V lost 3 bases to trimming and J lost 14 bases, with 16 bases between them. As DNA, the CDR3 is TGCGCCAGCAGCCATTACGCCCAGGACAGCCTGTTTTTT. Its translation: CASSHYAQDSLFF.

V usage is TRBV2 and J usage is TRBJ2-7, with a weak D call TRBD2 (5 bases). This CDR3 contains 14 residues. The germline V and J ends were trimmed by 6 bases and 3 bases, with 15 bases remaining between them. Germline CDR1 reads SNHLY; CDR2 reads FYNNEI. DNA for the CDR3: TGTGCCAGCAGGCCCGGCGGGCTAGGCTACGAGCAGTACTTC. Encoded protein: CASRPGGLGYEQYF.

The CDR3 sequence: CASSLDLSSEGGYTF. In DNA form, the CDR3 reads TGTGCCAGCAGCTTAGATCTAAGTTCGGAGGGGGGCTACACCTTC. The gene calls are TRBV11-2 and TRBJ1-2, with D perhaps matching TRBD1 (5 bases). V was pared by 0 bases and J by 8 bases, with 16 bases between. This CDR3 contains 15 residues. CDR1 is SGHAT, CDR2 FQNNGV, per germline.

The rearrangement uses TRBV6-6 and TRBJ1-1; D uncertain. The CDR3 extends over 15 amino acids. The V and J ends lost 8 bases and 0 bases respectively, with 16 bases between them. Germline lookup yields CDR1 MNHNY and CDR2 SVGAGI (reference sequence). The chain's CDR3 is CASAHPPPVNTEAFF. The CDR3, as DNA: TGTGCCAGCGCCCACCCCCCCCCGGTGAACACTGAAGCTTTCTTT.

The rearrangement uses TRBV4-3 and TRBJ1-6; D unclear. CDR1 is LGHNA and CDR2 is YSLEER in the germline V gene. The germline V and J ends were trimmed by 0 bases and 10 bases, with 7 bases remaining between them. CDR3 size: 13 residues. The CDR3 reads CASSQDAGSPLHF. As DNA, the CDR3 is TGCGCCAGCAGCCAAGATGCGGGATCACCCCTCCACTTT.

V gene TRBV6-5 combines with J gene TRBJ2-7; D is unresolved. Germline CDR1 is MNHEY and CDR2 is SVGAGI. Trimming removed 6 bases at V and 3 bases at J, with 15 bases between. CDR3 length equals 14 residues. CDR3 in DNA: TGTGCCAGCAGCCCCCGTTTCCCGTACTACGAGCAGTACTTC. It translates to CASSPRFPYYEQYF.

This clone was found a few times. The chain uses TRBV6-5 and TRBJ1-1; 9 positions agree with TRBD1. The trim removed 5 bases at V and 5 bases at J, leaving 6 bases unmatched. The CDR3 totals 14 residues. Germline CDR1 reads MNHEY; CDR2 reads SVGAGI. DNA of the CDR3: TGTGCCAGCAGTCCTGGGACAGGGAGGACTGAAGCTTTCTTT. It is translated as CASSPGTGRTEAFF.

The CDR3 region is CSARDITNYGYTF. CDR3 DNA sequence: TGCAGCGCCCGGGACATAACTAACTATGGCTACACCTTC. The V and J genes are TRBV29-1 and TRBJ1-2; tentative D call: TRBD1 (6 bases). The germline gives CDR1 SQVTM, CDR2 ANQGSEA. V shed 7 bases and J shed 0 bases, with 12 bases lying between them. This CDR3 is built from 13 residues.

V usage is TRBV7-2 and J usage is TRBJ2-1; 9 bases map to TRBD2. The CDR3 loop spans 14 amino acids. CDR1 and CDR2 from the germline V gene are SGHTA and FQGNSA. Losses at the gene ends were 7 bases for V and 2 bases for J; bases not matched to a gene: 3. This chain's CDR3 is CASNAGGPYNEQFF. The CDR3 DNA is TGTGCCAGCAACGCGGGGGGGCCCTACAATGAGCAGTTCTTC.

The chain joins TRBV27 to TRBJ2-3; the D is unclear. The germline V gene encodes CDR1 MNHEY and CDR2 SMNVEV (reference sequence). The CDR3 contains 15 residues. V lost 0 bases and J lost 0, with 7 bases in between. This CDR3 reads CASSLSVSSTDTQYF. CDR3 in DNA: TGTGCCAGCAGTTTATCGGTCAGTAGCACAGATACGCAGTATTTT.

The chain has TRBV7-9 and TRBJ2-2, with a tentative D call TRBD2 (6 bases). Looked up from germline, CDR1 is SEHNR and CDR2 is FQNEAQ (reference sequence). The CDR3 length is 18 residues. V lost 4 bases and J 5 bases, leaving 23 bases between the germline ends. As DNA, the CDR3 is TGTGCCAGCAGCTCGCCCCAGCGCCGCGGGGAAAAAACCGGGGAGCTGTTTTTT. Its protein product is CASSSPQRRGEKTGELFF.

The V call is TRBV30, the J call TRBJ1-1; 7 positions match TRBD1. Germline CDR1 GTSNPN, CDR2 SVGIG (reference sequence). The CDR3 runs 13 residues. V lost 0 bases and J lost 11; bases outside the gene matches: 9. The CDR3 sequence: CAWSVDRRDHAFF. CDR3 sequence (DNA): TGTGCCTGGAGTGTGGACAGGAGAGATCATGCTTTCTTT.

The V gene is TRBV18, the J gene TRBJ1-5, with D perhaps matching TRBD1 (6 bases). V lost 1 base to trimming and J lost 2 bases, with 12 bases between them. Per the germline V gene, CDR1 is KGHSH and CDR2 is LQKENI. The CDR3 length is 16 residues. In nucleotides, the CDR3 is TGTGCCAGCTCACCACTAGGGGCAGGGGGCAATCAGCCCCAGCATTTT. This codes for CASSPLGAGGNQPQHF.

The chain has TRBV5-6 and TRBJ1-3; D gene uncertain. V was pared by 4 bases and J by 0 bases, with 11 bases between. CDR3 size: 15 residues. Germline values: CDR1 SGHDT, CDR2 YYEEEE. CDR3 loop: CASSGTADSGNTIYF. The DNA of the CDR3 is TGTGCCAGCAGCGGTACAGCCGACTCTGGAAACACCATATATTTT.

The chain couples TRBV7-2 to TRBJ2-5, with 11 bases that match TRBD2. The CDR3 is made up of 16 amino acids. Germline CDR1 is SGHTA and CDR2 is FQGNSA. Germline trimming cut 5 bases from V and 0 bases from J; bases unmatched to any gene: 5. CDR3 in DNA: TGTGCCAGCAGCAGTTCTAGCGGGGGGTACCAAGAGACCCAGTACTTC. It specifies CASSSSSGGYQETQYF.

J is TRBJ1-6 and V is TRBV19; D is possibly TRBD1 (5 bases). CDR3 length: 13 amino acids. Germline V gives CDR1 LNHDA, CDR2 SQIVND (reference sequence). Trimming took off 10 bases at V and 6 bases at J, with 13 bases between the two ends. CDR3 sequence (DNA): TGTGCCATCCACAGGCCCTCTAATTCACCCCTCCACTTT. It specifies CAIHRPSNSPLHF.

The rearrangement joins TRBV7-2 to TRBJ2-7, with 7 positions matching TRBD2. The CDR3 extends over 15 amino acids. Looked up from germline, CDR1 is SGHTA and CDR2 is FQGNSA. The V segment lost 5 bases and the J segment 1 base; nucleotides outside the gene matches: 8. In nucleotides, the CDR3 is TGTGCCAGCAGCATCGACCCCGGGAGGTCCTACGAGCAGTACTTC. Residues: CASSIDPGRSYEQYF. The variable domain in full, with the rest retrieved from reference TRBV7-2 and TRBJ2-7, is GAGVSQSPSNKVTEKGKDVELRCDPISGHTALYWYRQSLGQGLEFLIYFQGNSAPDKSGLPSDRFSAERTGGSVSTLTIQRTQQEDSAVYLCASSIDPGRSYEQYFGPGTRLTVT.

The genes are TRBV9 and TRBJ2-7, with unresolved D. V was pared by 4 bases and J by 5 bases, with 19 bases between. Germline-derived CDR1 and CDR2 are SGDLS and YYNGEE. The CDR3 is 15 residues long. The CDR3 coding sequence is TGTGCCAGCAGCCCGGGTGGGTCCTTACCCCACGAGCAGTACTTC. Protein product: CASSPGGSLPHEQYF.

The gene calls are TRBV25-1 and TRBJ2-3; TRBD2 matches at 10 bases. The CDR3 is made up of 14 amino acids. The junction had 4 bases not matched to a gene; V was cut back by 6 bases and J by 4 bases. CDR1 and CDR2 from the germline V gene are MGHDK and SYGVNS. The CDR3 is CASSKRGGADTQYF. The CDR3 nucleotides read TGTGCCAGCAGCAAGCGGGGGGGCGCAGATACGCAGTATTTT.

The V gene is TRBV7-3, the J gene TRBJ1-2; TRBD1 might be the D (5 bases). Germline V gene lookup returns CDR1 SGHTA and CDR2 FQGTGA. V lost 5 bases to trimming and J lost 7 bases, with 20 bases between them. The CDR3 contains 15 residues. The CDR3 region is CASSLDGAGFGGYTF. CDR3 in DNA: TGTGCCAGCAGCCTTGATGGGGCAGGGTTCGGTGGCTACACCTTC.

The CDR3 region has the DNA TGTGCCAGCTCACCCATAGAGGCTGGGAACACTGAAGCTTTCTTT. This codes for CASSPIEAGNTEAFF. The chain couples TRBV18 to TRBJ1-1; no clear D gene. Trimming pared 3 bases from V and 1 base from J, leaving 12 bases between. CDR1 and CDR2 from the germline V gene are KGHSH and LQKENI. This CDR3 region has 15 residues.

This chain joins TRBV7-2 and TRBJ1-6; unclear D gene. The CDR3 runs 17 residues. Germline V gene lookup returns CDR1 SGHTA and CDR2 FQGNSA. Trimming took 5 bases from V and 2 from J, leaving 16 bases between them. The CDR3 reads CASSVDGAGPYNSPLHF. The CDR3 DNA follows: TGTGCCAGCAGCGTAGACGGAGCGGGTCCCTATAATTCACCCCTCCACTTT.

The rearrangement links TRBV2 to TRBJ1-5; 9 bases align to TRBD1. Germline-derived CDR1 and CDR2 are SNHLY and FYNNEI. V trimming: 3 bases; J trimming: 7 bases; junction bases outside the gene matches: 10. The CDR3 loop spans 16 amino acids. The CDR3 DNA follows: TGTGCCAGCAGTGACGAGGGACAGGGAGTCGGGCAGCCCCAGCATTTT. It encodes CASSDEGQGVGQPQHF.

The chain recombines TRBV4-3 with TRBJ1-1; D uncertain. CDR3 length: 17 amino acids. V was shortened by 0 bases and J by 0 bases, with 14 bases between the two germline ends. The germline V gene encodes CDR1 LGHNA and CDR2 YSLEER. The CDR3 nucleotides read TGCGCCAGCAGCCAAGATAACCCCAGTATCATGAACACTGAAGCTTTCTTT. It translates to CASSQDNPSIMNTEAFF.

The genes are TRBV6-4 and TRBJ1-6, with D possibly TRBD1 on 6 matching bases. V shed 4 bases and J shed 5 bases, with 6 bases lying between them. The V gene's germline CDR1 is MRHNA and CDR2 SNTAGT. The CDR3 totals 13 residues. CDR3 sequence reads: CASSAGDNSPLHF. CDR3 DNA sequence: TGTGCCAGCAGTGCAGGGGATAATTCACCCCTCCACTTT.

The CDR3 bases are TGTGCCAGCAGTCCCTCGGGTAGCGGGGGTCCAACGCAGTATTTT. Its protein product is CASSPSGSGGPTQYF. V usage is TRBV6-5 and J usage is TRBJ2-3; 9 bases line up with TRBD2. The V gene end was trimmed by 5 bases and the J gene end by 9 bases; junction bases not matched to a gene: 12. Germline V gene sequence: CDR1 MNHEY, CDR2 SVGAGI. The CDR3 length is 15 residues.

This clone was seen a single time. The V and J genes are TRBV5-1 and TRBJ2-5; D is unresolved. The ends were cut back, 2 bases at V and 4 bases at J, with 3 bases in the middle. The V gene's germline CDR1 is SGHRS and CDR2 YFSETQ. This CDR3 region has 11 residues. In DNA, the CDR3 is TGCGCCAGCAGCTTCGGAGAGACCCAGTACTTC. It yields the protein CASSFGETQYF.

The genes are TRBV5-6 and TRBJ1-3; 11 bases map to TRBD1. This CDR3 contains 15 residues. Germline V gene data show CDR1 as SGHDT and CDR2 as YYEEEE. The J segment lost 3 bases and the V segment lost 4 bases, leaving 3 bases of the junction unmatched. The CDR3: CASSGQGAFGNTIYF. The CDR3 bases are TGTGCCAGCAGCGGACAGGGGGCTTTTGGAAACACCATATATTTT.

The chain carries TRBV7-2 and TRBJ2-6; TRBD2 aligns across 8 bases. The CDR3 has 18 residues. After removal of 6 bases from V and 5 bases from J, the junction contained 15 bases not matched to a gene. Per the germline V gene, CDR1 is SGHTA and CDR2 is FQGNSA. The CDR3, as DNA: TGTGCCAGCAGGTCTTCTACTAAGCGGGGGAAAAGGGCCAACGTCCTGACTTTC. Translated, it gives CASRSSTKRGKRANVLTF.